Reported below is one T cell receptor beta chain. The repertoire was sequenced with immunoSEQ multiplex PCR; TCRdb's copy has only in-frame clones and lacks some. In the table there are over 130,000 clones, approximately 85% of which are singletons. The sample originates from a study of blood T cell repertoires in COVID-19. This CDR3 is 13 amino acids long. Germline values: CDR1 LGHNT, CDR2 FRNRAP. The V end lost 7 bases, the J end lost 1 base, and 11 bases lay between the germline ends. Material: PBMCs or T cells enriched from blood (not recorded which). The chain employs TRBV12-5 and TRBJ2-7; tentative D call: TRBD1 (6 bases). The source is a woman aged 45-59 years with acute COVID-19. The CDR3 here is CASARTASYEQYF. CDR3 in DNA: TGTGCTAGTGCAAGGACAGCTTCCTACGAGCAGTACTTC. The whole variable domain, remainder taken from reference TRBV12-5 and TRBJ2-7, is DARVTQTPRHKVTEMGQEVTMRCQPILGHNTVFWYRQTMMQGLELLAYFRNRAPLDDSGMPKDRFSAEMPDATLATLKIQPSEPRDSAVYFCASARTASYEQYFGPGTRLTVT.